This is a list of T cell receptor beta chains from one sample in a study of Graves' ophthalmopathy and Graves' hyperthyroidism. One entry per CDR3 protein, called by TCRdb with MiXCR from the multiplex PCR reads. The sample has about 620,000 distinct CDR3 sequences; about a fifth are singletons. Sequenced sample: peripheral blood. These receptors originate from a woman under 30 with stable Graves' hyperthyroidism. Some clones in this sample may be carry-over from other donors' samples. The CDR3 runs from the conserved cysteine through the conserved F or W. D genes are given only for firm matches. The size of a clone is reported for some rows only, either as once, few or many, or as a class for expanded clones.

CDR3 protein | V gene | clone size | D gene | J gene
CASSLGEYKEETQYF | TRBV7-6 | . | . | TRBJ2-5
CASSYQNAGSYEQYF | TRBV6-5 | many | . | TRBJ2-7
CATSNYGYTF | TRBV24-1 | once | . | TRBJ1-2
CASSLLPGAGSNSPLHF | TRBV7-2 | many | . | TRBJ1-6
CASSLEVSGGARETQYF | TRBV5-1 | many | TRBD2 | TRBJ2-5
CSARDSGQGDEQYF | TRBV20-1 | many | TRBD1 | TRBJ2-7
CASSSTNAGTGGRETQYF | TRBV28 | . | TRBD1 | TRBJ2-5
CASSMQETIYEQYF | TRBV19 | . | . | TRBJ2-7
CASSTGGPEQYF | TRBV12-3/TRBV12-4 | many | TRBD1 | TRBJ2-7
CASRPGAASSNQPQHF | TRBV2 | . | . | TRBJ1-5
CSAGGQVLTTYEQYF | TRBV20-1 | many | TRBD1 | TRBJ2-7
CASSLQGFTERGFYEQYF | TRBV12-3/TRBV12-4 | many | TRBD2 | TRBJ2-7
CASSQEGGFGGARDYTF | TRBV6-1 | . | . | TRBJ1-2
CASSPPLGTSGEQYF | TRBV18 | . | . | TRBJ2-7
CASSFYNSPLHF | TRBV5-1 | many | . | TRBJ1-6
CSVESDRDDYGYTF | TRBV29-1 | many | TRBD1 | TRBJ1-2
CASSNGQGAVKNIQYF | TRBV6-1 | many | TRBD1 | TRBJ2-4
CATVTGQGLNTEAFF | TRBV28 | many | TRBD1 | TRBJ1-1
CASRIFGTVYGYTF | TRBV13 | many | TRBD1 | TRBJ1-2
CASKSPLSDRTKETQYF | TRBV6-1 | . | . | TRBJ2-5
CASGNNRGLVQETQYF | TRBV12-5 | many | TRBD2 | TRBJ2-5
CASSYGRGESGYTF | TRBV6-5 | many | . | TRBJ1-2
CASTGDTPSYTF | TRBV28 | many | . | TRBJ1-2
CSAKIRTPNTGELFF | TRBV20-1 | few | . | TRBJ2-2
CASSQPGLHSYEQYF | TRBV12-3/TRBV12-4 | many | . | TRBJ2-7
CASSSTANTGELFF | TRBV12-3/TRBV12-4 | . | . | TRBJ2-2
CASSQEGELGAFF | TRBV3-1 | many | . | TRBJ1-1
CASRDGNQPQHF | TRBV25-1 | many | . | TRBJ1-5
CASSRGALTYEQYF | TRBV19 | . | . | TRBJ2-7
CASSFRLAGTTHF | TRBV11-2 | . | TRBD2 | TRBJ2-1
CASSLWHREYEQYF | TRBV7-9 | . | . | TRBJ2-7
CASSPGLAAEAFF | TRBV12-3/TRBV12-4 | many | . | TRBJ1-1
CASSDRAETSGRPWDEQYF | TRBV9 | . | TRBD2 | TRBJ2-7
CASSYGTPPGNTIYF | TRBV12-3/TRBV12-4 | . | . | TRBJ1-3
CASSPRTGGMANYGYTF | TRBV27 | many | TRBD1 | TRBJ1-2
CASSLDETQETQYF | TRBV5-1 | few | . | TRBJ2-5
CASSESRVGNIQYF | TRBV6-1 | . | . | TRBJ2-4
CASARGASTGELFF | TRBV6-5 | many | . | TRBJ2-2
CAWSVTRGNTEAFF | TRBV30 | . | . | TRBJ1-1
CASSLTFLAPGETQYF | TRBV7-9 | many | . | TRBJ2-5
CASSTSDRAYGYTF | TRBV27 | many | TRBD1 | TRBJ1-2
CSAAGTGNTEAFF | TRBV20-1 | many | TRBD1 | TRBJ1-1
CASSFDVNEQYF | TRBV28 | . | . | TRBJ2-7
CASSRGGEYQPQHF | TRBV28 | many | . | TRBJ1-5
CASSFAGNTIYF | TRBV12-3/TRBV12-4 | many | . | TRBJ1-3
CSARLAGTPYEQYF | TRBV20-1 | . | TRBD2 | TRBJ2-7
CSTGVNTEAFF | TRBV20-1 | many | TRBD1 | TRBJ1-1
CASSLSPGTGGNTEAFF | TRBV11-2 | many | TRBD1 | TRBJ1-1
CASSYSGTPRGETQYF | TRBV6-5 | . | . | TRBJ2-5
CASRQTGGQETQYF | TRBV12-3/TRBV12-4 | many | TRBD1 | TRBJ2-5
CASTQGGGGQETQYF | TRBV28 | few | . | TRBJ2-5
CARYYEQYF | TRBV7-3 | many | . | TRBJ2-7
CASSLMVQALTYEQYF | TRBV11-2 | many | . | TRBJ2-7
CASSLTQGAAGELFF | TRBV7-3 | . | TRBD1 | TRBJ2-2
CASNLRQNTEAFF | TRBV6-1 | many | . | TRBJ1-1
CASEGQATNYGYTF | TRBV6-1 | . | TRBD1 | TRBJ1-2
CASSASITGELFF | TRBV7-9 | many | . | TRBJ2-2
CASSPTGYTF | TRBV7-9 | once | . | TRBJ1-2
CASSLSGAGAYQETQYF | TRBV28 | . | . | TRBJ2-5
CASSQVNTGELFF | TRBV14 | . | . | TRBJ2-2